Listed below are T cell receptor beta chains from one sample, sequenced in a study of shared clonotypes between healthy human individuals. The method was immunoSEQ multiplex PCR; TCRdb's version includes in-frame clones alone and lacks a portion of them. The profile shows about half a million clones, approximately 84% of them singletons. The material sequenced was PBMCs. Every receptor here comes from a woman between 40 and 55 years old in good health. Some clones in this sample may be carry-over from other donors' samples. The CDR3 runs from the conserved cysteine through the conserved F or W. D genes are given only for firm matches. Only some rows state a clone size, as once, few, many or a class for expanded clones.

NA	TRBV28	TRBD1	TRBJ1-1	TGTGCCAGCAGCTTGCTCCCAGGGGGGGGCACTGAAGCTTTCTTT	CASSLLPGGGTEAFF
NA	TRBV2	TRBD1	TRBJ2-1	TGTGCCAGCAACCGGGACAGTTACAATGAGCAGTTCTTC	CASNRDSYNEQFF
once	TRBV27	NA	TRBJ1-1	TGTGCCAGCAGTTGGGGGGCTGGTGAGGTGAACACTGAAGCTTTCTTT	CASSWGAGEVNTEAFF
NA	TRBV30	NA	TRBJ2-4	TGTGCCTGGGAAGCCGGGGAAGCCAAAAACATTCAGTACTTC	CAWEAGEAKNIQYF
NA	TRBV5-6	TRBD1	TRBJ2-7	TGTGCCAGCAGCTTGAGTAGACAGGGGTTCCACGAGCAGTACTTC	CASSLSRQGFHEQYF
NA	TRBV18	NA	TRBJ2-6	TGTGCCAGCTCACCACCACAGGCGGGGGCCAACGTCCTGACTTTC	CASSPPQAGANVLTF
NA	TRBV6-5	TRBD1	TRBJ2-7	TGTGCCAGCAGACTTGGACAGGGCTACGAGCAGTACTTC	CASRLGQGYEQYF
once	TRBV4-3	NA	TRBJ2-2	TGCGCCAGCAGCCAAGCCCCCCGGTCCGGAGCGGATACGAACACCGGGGAGCTGTTTTTT	CASSQAPRSGADTNTGELFF
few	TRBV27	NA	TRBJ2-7	TGTGCCAGCAGCTCAGCGGGCCGTTCCTACGAGCAGTACTTC	CASSSAGRSYEQYF
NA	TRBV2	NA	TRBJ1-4	TGTGCCAGCAGTGAATCGGGGGGGCGAAATGAAAAACTGTTTTTT	CASSESGGRNEKLFF
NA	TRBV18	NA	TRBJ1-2	TGTGCCAGCTCAAGGACGGCTTGGGATGGCTACACCTTC	CASSRTAWDGYTF
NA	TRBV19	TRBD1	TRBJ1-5	TGTGCCAGTAGTATAGATGGGACAGCGGGTCAGCCCCAGCATTTT	CASSIDGTAGQPQHF
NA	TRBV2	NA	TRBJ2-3	TGTGCCAGCAGTGAAAGTGGGAGAGGCGCAGATACGCAGTATTTT	CASSESGRGADTQYF
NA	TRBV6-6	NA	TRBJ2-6	TGTGCCAGCAGTTACGTTGGGGTCCCTGGGGCCAACGTCCTGACTTTC	CASSYVGVPGANVLTF
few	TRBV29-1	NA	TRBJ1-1	TGCATCGGGATTAGGAACACTGAAGCTTTCTTT	CIGIRNTEAFF
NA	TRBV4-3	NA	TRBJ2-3	TGCGCCAGCAGCCGCATTCAGGGGGATACGCAGTATTTT	CASSRIQGDTQYF
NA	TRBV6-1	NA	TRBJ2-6	TGTGCCAGCAGTGCATCTGGGGCCAACGTCCTGACTTTC	CASSASGANVLTF
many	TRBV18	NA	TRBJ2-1	TGTGCCAGCTCACCAGCCGCGCTCAACAATGAGCAGTTCTTC	CASSPAALNNEQFF
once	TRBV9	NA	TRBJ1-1	TGTGCCAGCAGCGGAGGACTCTTCGAGAACACTGAAGCTTTCTTT	CASSGGLFENTEAFF
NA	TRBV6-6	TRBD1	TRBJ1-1	TGTGCCAGCAGTTACAGACCCGGACAGGGACGCACTGAAGCTTTCTTT	CASSYRPGQGRTEAFF
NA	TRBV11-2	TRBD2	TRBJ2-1	TGTGCCAGCAGCTGGGGACTAGGATTGGACAATGAGCAGTTCTTC	CASSWGLGLDNEQFF
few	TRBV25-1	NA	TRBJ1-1	TGTGCCAGCAGTGACAAACCCGACTTGAACGCTTTCTTT	CASSDKPDLNAFF
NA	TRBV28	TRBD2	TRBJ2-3	TGTGCCAGCAAGGGACTAGCGGACCTCACAGATACGCAGTATTTT	CASKGLADLTDTQYF
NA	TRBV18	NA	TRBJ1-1	TGTGCCAGCTCACCGGTAGGGGGTATGAACACTGAAGCTTTCTTT	CASSPVGGMNTEAFF
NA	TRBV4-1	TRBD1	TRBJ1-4	TGCGCCAGCAGCCAAGACAGGGGGCGTGCAACTAATGAAAAACTGTTTTTT	CASSQDRGRATNEKLFF
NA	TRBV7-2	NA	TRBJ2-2	TGTGCCAGCAGCTTAGTCACGGCGAACACCGGGGAGCTGTTTTTT	CASSLVTANTGELFF
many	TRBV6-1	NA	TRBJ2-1	TGTGCCAGCAGTGAACCCTCACAGGGCTACAATGAGCAGTTCTTC	CASSEPSQGYNEQFF
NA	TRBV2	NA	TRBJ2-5	TGTGCCAGCAGAACCGGGGGAAGCCAAGAGACCCAGTACTTC	CASRTGGSQETQYF
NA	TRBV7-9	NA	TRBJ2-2	TGTGCCAGCAGCACAGGACCACGGGACACCGGGGAGCTGTTTTTT	CASSTGPRDTGELFF
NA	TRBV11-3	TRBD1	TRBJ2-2	TGTGCCAGCAGCTTACGGACAGGGGGCCGGGAGCTGTTTTTT	CASSLRTGGRELFF
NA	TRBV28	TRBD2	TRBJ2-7	TGTGCCAGCACCGGGGGGGGAAGGGAGCAGTACTTC	CASTGGGREQYF
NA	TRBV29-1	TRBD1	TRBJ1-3	TGCAGCGCGGGACAGACCTCTGGAAACACCATATATTTT	CSAGQTSGNTIYF
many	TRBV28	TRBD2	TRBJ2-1	TGTGCCAGCAGTTTTGCACTAGCGGGAGGATACAATGAGCAGTTCTTC	CASSFALAGGYNEQFF
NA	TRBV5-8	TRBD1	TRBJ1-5	TGTGCCAGCAGCTTGGGCAGGGGGAATCAGCCCCAGCATTTT	CASSLGRGNQPQHF
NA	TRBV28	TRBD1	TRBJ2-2	TGTGCCAGCACCCCAGGGGGCCAGAACACCGGGGAGCTGTTTTTT	CASTPGGQNTGELFF
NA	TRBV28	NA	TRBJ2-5	TGTGCCAGCAGTTTACCCCGATGGGAGACCCAGTACTTC	CASSLPRWETQYF
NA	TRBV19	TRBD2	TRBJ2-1	TGTGCCAGTAATGCGGCGGCGGGAGGGCCCTATGAGCAGTTCTTC	CASNAAAGGPYEQFF
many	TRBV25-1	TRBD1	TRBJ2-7	TGTGCCAGCAGTGAAATGGGGACAGGGGAAATAAGCTACGAGCAGTACTTC	CASSEMGTGEISYEQYF
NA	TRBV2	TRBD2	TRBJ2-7	TGTGCCAGCAGGGGGACTAGCGCCGCCTACGAGCAGTACTTC	CASRGTSAAYEQYF
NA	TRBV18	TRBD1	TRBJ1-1	TGTGCCAGCTCACCCGGACAGGGGGCAAGGACTGAAGCTTTCTTT	CASSPGQGARTEAFF
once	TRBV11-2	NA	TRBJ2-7	TGTGCCAGCAGCTTAGGAAGGAGGAGTTCCTACGAGCAGTACTTC	CASSLGRRSSYEQYF
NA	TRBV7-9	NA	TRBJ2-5	TGTGCCAGCAGCTTAGGACAGTGGGAGACCCAGTACTTC	CASSLGQWETQYF
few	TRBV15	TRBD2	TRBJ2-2	TGTGCCACAACACCGGGACTAGCGAACACCGGGGAGCTGTTTTTT	CATTPGLANTGELFF
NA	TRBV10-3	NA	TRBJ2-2	TGTGCCACGGGGGACCCGCCGGGCTGGGAGCTGTTTTTC	CATGDPPGWELFF
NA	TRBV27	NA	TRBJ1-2	TGTGCCAGCAGTTTAGCCCAGACAGGAGTGTATGGCTACACCTTC	CASSLAQTGVYGYTF
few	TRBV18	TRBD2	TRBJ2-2	TGTGCCAGCTCACCACCGCTAGCGGGAGGCACCGGGGAGCTGTTTTTT	CASSPPLAGGTGELFF
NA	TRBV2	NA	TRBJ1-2	TGTGCCAGCAACAAGGGCGAGGGGGGCTACACCTTC	CASNKGEGGYTF
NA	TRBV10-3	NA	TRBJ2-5	TGTGCCATCAGTGAGTACTATCTCGAGGGGCAAGAGACCCAGTACTTC	CAISEYYLEGQETQYF
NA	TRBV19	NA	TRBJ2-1	TGTGCCAGTAGTATCACAGGGGGGGCCAATGAGCAGTTCTTC	CASSITGGANEQFF
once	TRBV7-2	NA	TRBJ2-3	TGTGCCAGCAGCCCCTACGGGGGCACAGATACGCAGTATTTT	CASSPYGGTDTQYF